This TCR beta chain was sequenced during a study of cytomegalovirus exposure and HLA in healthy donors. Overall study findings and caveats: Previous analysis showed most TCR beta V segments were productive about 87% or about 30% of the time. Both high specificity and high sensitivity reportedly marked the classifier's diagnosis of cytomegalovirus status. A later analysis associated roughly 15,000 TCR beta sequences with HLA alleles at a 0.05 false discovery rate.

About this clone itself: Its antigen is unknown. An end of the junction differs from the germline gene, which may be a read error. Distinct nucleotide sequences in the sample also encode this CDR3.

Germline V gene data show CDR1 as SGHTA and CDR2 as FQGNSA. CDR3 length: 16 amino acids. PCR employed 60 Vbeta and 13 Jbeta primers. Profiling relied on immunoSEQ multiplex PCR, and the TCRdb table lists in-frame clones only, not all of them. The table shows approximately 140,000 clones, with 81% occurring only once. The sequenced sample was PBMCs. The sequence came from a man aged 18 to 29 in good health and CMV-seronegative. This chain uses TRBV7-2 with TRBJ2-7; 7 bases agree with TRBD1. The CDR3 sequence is CASSKSGTADSYEQYF. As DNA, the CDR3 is TGTGCCAGCAGCAAATCCGGGACAGCTGATTCCTATGAGCAGTACTTC.